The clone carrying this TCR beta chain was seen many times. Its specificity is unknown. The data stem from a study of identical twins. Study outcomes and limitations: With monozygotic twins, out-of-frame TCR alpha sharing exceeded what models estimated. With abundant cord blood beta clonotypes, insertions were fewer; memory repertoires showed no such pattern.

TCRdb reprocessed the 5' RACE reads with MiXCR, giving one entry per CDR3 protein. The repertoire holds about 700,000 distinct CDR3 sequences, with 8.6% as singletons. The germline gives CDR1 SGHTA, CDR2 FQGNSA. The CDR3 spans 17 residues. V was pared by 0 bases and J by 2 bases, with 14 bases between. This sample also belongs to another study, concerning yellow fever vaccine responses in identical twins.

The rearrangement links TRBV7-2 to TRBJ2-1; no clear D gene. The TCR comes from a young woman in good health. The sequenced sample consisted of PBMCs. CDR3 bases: TGTGCCAGCAGCTTAGCCTTTTCTGGGCGGACCTACAATGAGCAGTTCTTC. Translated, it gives CASSLAFSGRTYNEQFF. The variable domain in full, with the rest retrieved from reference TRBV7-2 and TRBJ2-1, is GAGVSQSPSNKVTEKGKDVELRCDPISGHTALYWYRQSLGQGLEFLIYFQGNSAPDKSGLPSDRFSAERTGGSVSTLTIQRTQQEDSAVYLCASSLAFSGRTYNEQFFGPGTRLTVL.